These 19 T cell receptor beta chains came from one sample sequenced in a study of regulatory T cells in long-lasting Graves disease. Time point specified: persistent/refractory GD, antithyroid drugs over 5 years with positive TRAb. PBMC-derived RNA was used for the TCR library. Relying on iRepertoire HTBI primers and Arm-PCR of CDR3 regions, the team built TCR beta libraries. Via MiXCR, TCRdb re-called the multiplex PCR reads, giving one row per CDR3 protein. The profile shows 350,000 to 500,000 distinct CDR3 sequences, about 21% of them singletons. The input for sequencing was peripheral blood mononuclear cells (PBMCs), taken when the disease was refractory, from a patient treated with antithyroid drugs. The receptors here all came from a female donor with Graves disease.

This clonotype was counted only a few times. The chain links TRBV20-1 to TRBJ1-3; D unclear. V gave up 0 bases and J gave up 0 bases, with 15 bases separating them. The CDR3 contains 17 residues. CDR1 and CDR2 (germline): DFQATT, SNEGSKA (reference sequence). Here the CDR3 DNA reads TGCAGTGCTAGAGAATCGGGGAATCTAGTCTCTGGAAACACCATATATTTT. Amino acids: CSARESGNLVSGNTIYF.

V is TRBV28 and J is TRBJ2-7; 7 bases map to TRBD2. The CDR3 runs 15 residues. Germline V gene sequence: CDR1 MDHEN, CDR2 SYDVKM. The junction had 12 bases not matched to a gene; V was cut back by 7 bases and J by 3 bases. CDR3 sequence reads: CASMAGTSAFYEQYF. Written as DNA, the CDR3 is TGTGCCAGCATGGCGGGAACTAGCGCCTTCTACGAGCAGTACTTC.

The table lists this clonotype with many counts. The J gene is TRBJ1-2, the V gene TRBV28; 7 positions match TRBD1. The CDR3 loop spans 13 amino acids. Per the germline V gene, CDR1 is MDHEN and CDR2 is SYDVKM. V was clipped by 7 bases and J by 7 bases; unmatched bases: 9. CDR3 amino acids: CASTPRTGGGYTF. The CDR3 region has the DNA TGTGCCAGCACCCCTCGGACAGGAGGTGGCTACACCTTC.

This clonotype was counted between two and nine times. This chain joins TRBV13 and TRBJ2-7; 7 nucleotides agree with TRBD1. Germline lookup yields CDR1 PRHDT and CDR2 FYEKMQ (reference sequence). The CDR3 totals 15 residues. The V segment lost 6 bases and the J segment 0 bases; nucleotides outside the gene matches: 8. The CDR3: CASSSGTESSYEQYF. The CDR3, as DNA: TGTGCCAGCAGTTCCGGGACAGAAAGCTCCTACGAGCAGTACTTC. Supplemented by reference TRBV13 and TRBJ2-7, the full variable domain reads AAGVIQSPRHLIKEKRETATLKCYPIPRHDTVYWYQQGPGQDPQFLISFYEKMQSDKGSIPDRFSAQQFSDYHSELNMSSLELGDSALYFCASSSGTESSYEQYFGPGTRLTVT.

This clonotype has ten or more counts. V usage is TRBV20-1 and J usage is TRBJ2-7; 14 nucleotides line up with TRBD2. Per the germline V gene, CDR1 is DFQATT and CDR2 is SNEGSKA (reference sequence). CDR3 length: 16 amino acids. V lost 4 bases and J lost 0; bases outside the gene matches: 5. The DNA for the CDR3 is TGCAGTGCTACGGGACTAGCGGGGGAGACCTCCTACGAGCAGTACTTC. This sequence encodes CSATGLAGETSYEQYF.

The chain joins TRBV12-3 or TRBV12-4 to TRBJ2-3; D perhaps matches TRBD2 (6 bases). The CDR3 runs to 14 residues. V was trimmed by 5 bases and J by 1 base, leaving 10 bases between them. The DNA of the CDR3 is TGTGCCAGCAGTGGTAGCGGCCGCACAGATACGCAGTATTTT. Protein: CASSGSGRTDTQYF.

The table lists this clonotype with a few counts. The CDR3 loop reads CASSSGDTYEQYF. The CDR3 region has the DNA TGTGCCAGCAGCTCCGGGGACACCTACGAGCAGTACTTC. The V gene is TRBV11-2, the J gene TRBJ2-7, with D perhaps TRBD1 (6 bases). V lost 4 bases and J 2 bases, leaving 9 bases between the germline ends. There are 13 residues in the CDR3. Germline V gives CDR1 SGHAT, CDR2 FQNNGV.

This clonotype was seen once. The rearrangement joins TRBV19 to TRBJ2-7, with 7 bases lining up with TRBD1. The germline gives CDR1 LNHDA, CDR2 SQIVND (reference sequence). The CDR3 length is 13 residues. The V gene end was trimmed by 8 bases and the J gene end by 1 base; junction bases not matched to a gene: 5. The chain's CDR3 is CASSEQGSYEQYF. As DNA, the CDR3 is TGTGCCAGTTCGGAACAGGGGTCCTACGAGCAGTACTTC.

This clonotype was seen many times. This CDR3 is CASRPPTGFNTGELFF. The CDR3 nucleotides read TGTGCCAGCAGACCCCCGACAGGGTTCAACACCGGGGAGCTGTTTTTT. The gene calls are TRBV12-3 or TRBV12-4 and TRBJ2-2; 7 positions agree with TRBD1. V shed 6 bases, J shed 2 bases, and the junction held 9 bases outside the gene matches. This CDR3 has 16 amino acids.

Ten or more counts support this clonotype. The genes are TRBV11-2 and TRBJ2-5, with D possibly matching TRBD1 (6 bases). V shed 4 bases and J shed 1 base, with 13 bases lying between them. The length of the CDR3 is 15 residues. Germline V lookup: CDR1 SGHAT, CDR2 FQNNGV. CDR3 in DNA: TGTGCCAGCAGCTGGACCCGGACAGCCCAAGAGACCCAGTACTTC. It yields the protein CASSWTRTAQETQYF.

This chain links TRBV20-1 with TRBJ1-5; no reliable D call. V was cut by 3 bases and J by 6 bases, with 6 bases left in between. The V gene's germline CDR1 is DFQATT and CDR2 SNEGSKA (reference sequence). CDR3 length equals 11 residues. CDR3 nucleotides: TGCAGTGCTAGTGCAGGTCAGCCCCAGCATTTT. Its translation: CSASAGQPQHF.

As concerns this clonotype: A much larger clone differs from this one at a single base, so this may be a read error. DNA for the CDR3: TGTGCCAGCAGCCCCCGGGGACTAGCGGAAAGAGAGACCCAGTACTTC. The encoded protein is CASSPRGLAERETQYF. The chain uses TRBV5-4 and TRBJ2-5; the match to TRBD2 covers 11 bases. CDR1 and CDR2 from the germline V gene are SGHNT and YYREEE (reference sequence). The CDR3 consists of 16 residues. V dropped 4 bases and J dropped 4; count of bases not matched to a gene: 9.

The V call is TRBV3-1, the J call TRBJ2-1; tentatively, D is TRBD1 (5 bases). This CDR3 contains 13 residues. Germline V gene lookup returns CDR1 LGHDT and CDR2 YNNKEL (reference sequence). Trimming took 6 bases from V and 1 from J, leaving 7 bases between them. CDR3 sequence: CASRDTSYNEQFF. The CDR3, as DNA: TGTGCCAGCAGGGACACATCCTACAATGAGCAGTTCTTC.

This clonotype has a single count. V gene TRBV20-1 combines with J gene TRBJ2-1; D is ambiguous. This CDR3 spans 11 amino acids. Trimming took off 8 bases at V and 4 bases at J, with 9 bases between the two ends. CDR1 is DFQATT, CDR2 SNEGSKA, per germline (reference sequence). CDR3 in amino acids: CSTRIYNEQFF. DNA for the CDR3: TGCAGTACAAGGATATACAATGAGCAGTTCTTC.

This clonotype came up a few times. The chain carries TRBV4-1 and TRBJ2-5; TRBD1 is a possible D gene (6 bases). Germline CDR1 is MGHRA and CDR2 is YSYEKL. Trimming removed 1 base from V and 6 bases from J, with 9 bases in between. The CDR3 has 13 residues. CDR3 DNA sequence: TGCGCCAGCAGCCAAGCAGGGGAGCAGACCCAGTACTTC. Its translation is CASSQAGEQTQYF.

This clonotype was observed many times. This chain joins TRBV3-1 and TRBJ1-1; D gene uncertain. In germline, CDR1 is LGHDT, CDR2 YNNKEL (reference sequence). Trimming left V 1 base short and J 5 bases short, with 2 bases between. The CDR3 is made up of 11 amino acids. The CDR3 nucleotides read TGTGCCAGCAGCCAAGTTACTGAAGCTTTCTTT. As protein: CASSQVTEAFF.

This clonotype was counted ten times or more. The rearrangement joins TRBV11-2 to TRBJ2-7; 7 bases fit TRBD2. The CDR3 covers 20 residues. The trim removed 5 bases at V and 0 bases at J, leaving 22 bases unmatched. CDR1 and CDR2 (germline): SGHAT, FQNNGV. The CDR3: CASSRLFQVAGASPSYEQYF. The CDR3 DNA reads TGTGCCAGCAGCCGCTTGTTCCAAGTCGCGGGAGCCAGCCCCTCCTACGAGCAGTACTTC.

This clonotype occurred many times. This chain connects TRBV18 to TRBJ1-6; perhaps TRBD1 as D (5 bases). The CDR3 length is 12 residues. Trimming took off 3 bases at V and 19 bases at J, with 16 bases between the two ends. Germline values: CDR1 KGHSH, CDR2 LQKENI. The DNA for the CDR3 is TGTGCCAGCTCACCCGACCAGGGTACTCTTCACTTT. Its translation is CASSPDQGTLHF.

This clonotype was counted between two and nine times. The gene calls are TRBV9 and TRBJ2-5; a weak D match, TRBD2 (5 bases). The CDR3 totals 14 residues. Germline loops: CDR1 SGDLS, CDR2 YYNGEE. Between the trimmed V and J ends, which lost 6 bases and 5 bases, there was a span of 17 bases. The CDR3 loop reads CASTQGVGDETQYF. CDR3 DNA sequence: TGTGCCAGCACCCAAGGCGTGGGAGATGAGACCCAGTACTTC.